This TCR beta chain comes out of a study of shared clonotypes between healthy human individuals. Study information: There were three CD4 naive, three CD4 memory, two CD8 naive and one CD8 memory plates per donor.

Genomic DNA of every subset was divided equally among multiple immunoSEQ plates. Using immunoSEQ multiplex PCR, the repertoire was profiled, and TCRdb retains in-frame clones only, with some absent. Among roughly 2.1 million clones listed, under 95% were seen once. Germline V gene lookup returns CDR1 MNHEY and CDR2 SMNVEV (reference sequence). The trim removed 6 bases at V and 3 bases at J, leaving 5 bases unmatched. This CDR3 has 14 residues. CD8 cells regarded as naive lacked CD45RO, were positively chosen for CCR7, and omitted terminally differentiated effector memory CD45RA+ cells. The gene calls are TRBV27 and TRBJ2-5; 9 bases are a match to TRBD1. The origin of this receptor is a man between 18 and 29 years old in good health. Some clones in this sample may be carry-over from other donors' samples. Sequencing was carried out using naive CD8+ T cells from PBMCs. This chain's CDR3 is CASRSRQGEETQYF. CDR3 sequence (DNA): TGTGCCAGCAGATCGAGACAGGGGGAAGAGACCCAGTACTTC.